This TCR beta chain derives from a study of radiotherapy plus CTLA-4 blockade in lung cancer. Regarding the study as a whole: Subsequent to radiotherapy plus ipilimumab, tumor-derived TCR clones underwent expansion in blood. Early blood T cell clone dynamics reportedly forecast response best, with interferon-beta.

Using immunoSEQ multiplex PCR, the repertoire was profiled, and TCRdb retains in-frame clones only, with some absent. The sample contains tens of thousands of clones, about 87% of which appear only once. In its sample, this clone was seen a few times. Its antigen is currently unknown. The CDR3 has 14 amino acids. V dropped 2 bases and J dropped 3; count of bases not matched to a gene: 4. The germline V gene has CDR1 SGHDN and CDR2 FVKESK. The sample in question was peripheral blood, obtained from a patient treated with radiotherapy plus ipilimumab. This receptor was taken from a human donor with non-small cell lung cancer that progressed on radiotherapy plus ipilimumab. The chain has TRBV14 and TRBJ2-7, with 7 bases lining up with TRBD1. The CDR3 DNA follows: TGTGCCAGCAGCCAACCGACAGGGATCTACGAGCAGTACTTC. This encodes CASSQPTGIYEQYF.